This T cell receptor (beta chain) was sequenced in a study of early T cells in non-severe SARS-CoV-2 infection. TCRdb itself ran the 5' RACE reads through MiXCR, one entry per CDR3 protein. This table has around 30,000 distinct CDR3 sequences, 4% to 4.5% appearing once. The V and J ends lost 4 bases and 2 bases, in that order; junction bases with no gene match: 8. This CDR3 comprises 15 residues. Germline V gives CDR1 LNHDA, CDR2 SQIVND (reference sequence). The chain is built from TRBV19 and TRBJ2-7; 7 bases match TRBD1. Sequenced input: whole blood. This clonotype was obtained from an adult who was a healthcare worker with PCR-confirmed SARS-CoV-2 infection or an uninfected control (not recorded which). Written as DNA, the CDR3 is TGTGCCAGTAGTAGCCCACAGGGGACCACCTACGAGCAGTACTTC. It is translated as CASSSPQGTTYEQYF.